A single TCR beta chain is shown here with its context. No antigen is known for it. These data originate in a study of identical twins. After removal of 6 bases from V and 0 bases from J, the junction contained 9 bases not matched to a gene. This CDR3 is built from 16 residues. CDR1 is DFQATT, CDR2 SNEGSKA, per germline (reference sequence). A universal primer site came from template switching; cDNA carried unique molecular identifiers. TCRdb re-derived calls from the 5' RACE reads in MiXCR, one entry per CDR3 protein. The sample has about 470,000 distinct CDR3 sequences; 20% to 25% are singletons. General study points: Some out-of-frame alpha sequences were shared by twins, and these showed excess low generation probability.

The same sample was also used in a study of T cells expressing NK-cell markers. That paper states: Top CD8+ clonotypes included the dominant CD3+CD56+NKG2C+ clonotypes in 6 or 7 donors.

J is TRBJ1-5 and V is TRBV20-1; 9 positions agree with TRBD1. Source material: CD4+ T cells sorted from blood. This sequence originates from a woman under 30 in good health. The CDR3 DNA is TGCAGTGCCCCTCGCTTGGGACAGGGTAGCAATCAGCCCCAGCATTTT. This translates into CSAPRLGQGSNQPQHF.